The present TCR beta chain was sequenced within a study of tumor-infiltrating lymphocytes in primary liver carcinoma. About this clonotype itself: Its antigen remains unidentified. One junction end does not reproduce the germline sequence, and a read error may be involved.

Unsorted whole blood yielded blood RNA, and germline DNA was extracted as well. Study outcomes and limitations: Bulk samples went unsorted, so CD4+ and CD8+ repertoires were not compared.

This CDR3 region has 15 residues. Germline loops: CDR1 SGHAT, CDR2 FQNNGV. A primer in the constant region served to generate TCR beta cDNA from approximately 450 ng of total RNA. ARM-PCR was slightly modified, and three nested multiplex PCR rounds with it gave rise to the TCR beta libraries. Each of the first two PCR rounds ran about 9 cycles with TRBV1-TRBV30 forward and C-beta reverse primers. TCRdb reprocessed the multiplex PCR reads via MiXCR and lists one record per CDR3 protein. The sample lists approximately 210,000 distinct CDR3 sequences, about 65% occurring once. The chain carries TRBV11-2 and TRBJ2-7; TRBD2 matches at 9 bases. The sequence derives from a woman aged 55-69 years with primary liver carcinoma and hepatitis B virus infection. Material for sequencing was peripheral blood. In nucleotides, the CDR3 is TGTGCCAGCAGTTTAGGACTAGCGCGAGACTACGAGCAGTACTTC. Its protein is CASSLGLARDYEQYF. The full variable domain, rest sourced from reference TRBV11-2 and TRBJ2-7, is EAGVAQSPRYKIIEKRQSVAFWCNPISGHATLYWYQQILGQGPKLLIQFQNNGVVDDSQLPKDRFSAERLKGVDSTLKIQPAKLEDSAVYLCASSLGLARDYEQYFGPGTRLTVT.